These T cell receptor beta chains were read from a single sample in a study of blood T cell repertoires in COVID-19. Assay: immunoSEQ multiplex PCR; the TCRdb copy retains only in-frame clones and omits some. Seen here are approximately 150,000 clones, 70% to 90% observed once, and the top ten hold more than 1%. The sample consisted of peripheral blood. These receptor sequences come from a man aged 40-55 years with acute or convalescent COVID-19. CDR3s include the opening cysteine and the closing phenylalanine or tryptophan. The D gene is left open where the match is weak. A clone size is listed for some rows: how often the clone was seen (once, few, many), or a class if it is expanded.

d_call: TRBD1; v_call: TRBV6-5; clone_size: .; j_call: TRBJ1-2; cdr3_aa: CASGQGNEYGYTF; cdr3_nt: TGTGCCAGCGGACAGGGGAACGAATATGGCTACACCTTC
d_call: TRBD1; v_call: TRBV19; clone_size: few; j_call: TRBJ2-7; cdr3_aa: CASTAVGTGSYEQYF; cdr3_nt: TGTGCCAGTACTGCAGTCGGGACAGGCTCCTACGAGCAGTACTTC
d_call: .; v_call: TRBV5-4; clone_size: .; j_call: TRBJ1-6; cdr3_aa: CASSSTLNNSPLHF; cdr3_nt: TGTGCCAGCAGCTCGACACTGAATAATTCACCCCTCCACTTT
d_call: TRBD1; v_call: TRBV7-3; clone_size: .; j_call: TRBJ2-7; cdr3_aa: CASSLNRGYEQYF; cdr3_nt: TGTGCCAGCAGCTTAAACAGGGGCTACGAGCAGTACTTC
d_call: .; v_call: TRBV21-1; clone_size: .; j_call: TRBJ2-5; cdr3_aa: CASSKARQGKETQYF; cdr3_nt: TGTGCCAGCAGCAAAGCGCGACAGGGGAAAGAGACCCAGTACTTC
d_call: TRBD1; v_call: TRBV5-1; clone_size: once; j_call: TRBJ1-6; cdr3_aa: CASRLGQINSPLHF; cdr3_nt: TGCGCCAGCAGATTGGGACAGATCAATTCACCCCTCCACTTT
d_call: TRBD1; v_call: TRBV2; clone_size: .; j_call: TRBJ2-5; cdr3_aa: CASSEPDREETQYF; cdr3_nt: TGTGCCAGCAGTGAACCGGACAGGGAAGAGACCCAGTACTTC
d_call: .; v_call: TRBV12-3/TRBV12-4; clone_size: .; j_call: TRBJ1-2; cdr3_aa: CASSFSRDGYTF; cdr3_nt: TGTGCCAGCAGTTTTTCACGGGATGGCTACACCTTC
d_call: .; v_call: TRBV29-1; clone_size: .; j_call: TRBJ1-2; cdr3_aa: CSAQRGNGYTF; cdr3_nt: TGCAGCGCCCAAAGGGGGAATGGCTACACCTTC
d_call: TRBD1; v_call: TRBV4-3; clone_size: .; j_call: TRBJ1-4; cdr3_aa: CASSQEGTGNEKLFF; cdr3_nt: TGCGCCAGCAGCCAAGAGGGGACAGGGAATGAAAAACTGTTTTTT